This TCR beta chain was identified during a study of shared clonotypes between healthy human individuals (dated by TCRdb to the early 2020s). About the study as a whole: The cohort comprised two women and a few men aged 18 to 49 years. For each donor, CD4 naive and CD4 memory were each given three plates, CD8 naive was given two plates, and CD8 memory was given one plate. Blood TCR repertoires of five healthy adults were deeply sequenced to estimate repertoire size and the extent of clonotype sharing between individuals. To increase sequencing depth and limit assay-specific biases, TCR repertoire library preparation and sequencing were carried out by different laboratories using diverse techniques. Between about 0.94 and 8.9 billion PBMCs per donor were obtained by leukapheresis.

Healthy HIV-negative adults with no recently reported acute infections or vaccinations were included as donors. Every donor was a Caucasian adult residing in Nashville, Tennessee, USA. Magnetic negative selection was used to enrich CD4+ T cells, after which naive cells were positively selected on CD45RA and the negative fraction became the memory subset. Blood was collected by leukapheresis, and PBMCs were isolated by Ficoll-Histopaque density gradient centrifugation and then cryopreserved in liquid nitrogen vapor phase. Purity and quantity of every magnetically sorted T cell population were checked by analytical flow cytometry. From each sorted fraction, genomic DNA was isolated and quantified by UV absorbance on a Nanodrop 2000c. Broader findings and caveats from the paper: Naive subsets generally had larger estimated clonotype richness than memory subsets. Rarefaction of sorted-subset datasets indicated incomplete sequencing despite the large sequencing depth. The small number of donors limited the genetic and exposure-history diversity represented. Sampling was limited to blood, and TCR repertoires in tissue likely differ from TCR repertoires in blood. Pairwise subsampling indicated that sequencing depth was expected to affect the degree of clonotype sharing among donors. Higher generation probabilities were observed for clonotypes shared by all four sorted-subset donors than for non-shared clonotypes. Across a handful of donors, approximately 4.6% of naive CD4, roughly 3.5% of naive CD8, under 2.5% of memory CD4, and under 0.45% of memory CD8 clonotypes were shared.

Using the deep immunoSEQ assay, TCR CDR3 regions were amplified from genomic DNA by multiplex PCR. Genomic DNA extracted from each cell subset was distributed evenly over all wells of several immunoSEQ 96-well plates, and each plate served as one replicate. Each replicate PCR for sorted subsets received 150 to 250 ng genomic DNA, equal to tens of thousands of T cell genomes. Purified libraries were quantified with a Qubit 3.0 fluorometer, sized on a Bioanalyzer 2100, and re-quantified with the KAPA Library Quantification kit. Every immunoSEQ 96-well plate was sequenced on a dedicated single-read 150-cycle Illumina NextSeq 550 flow cell. The original methods were these. Because the immunoSEQ output held only junctional sequences and lacked quality scores, the filtering could not match the filtering applied to full-length reads. To assign V/J genes and CDR3, sequences were annotated using PyIR, a Python wrapper for IgBLAST v1.9, with IMGT germline references. Reads were filtered out if the reads had weak V/J assignments (E-value above 1e-6), no CDR3, stop codons, out-of-frame junctions, or ambiguous translated residues. V3J clonotypes were defined as sequences sharing an identical inferred V gene, J gene, and CDR3 amino acid sequence. Percentage overlap between repertoires was computed as shared unique clonotypes divided by the size of the smaller repertoire. Three approaches were used to assess repertoire richness: RTK rarefaction, the Chao1 estimator, and Recon v2.1 estimates of unobserved clonotypes. Generation probabilities for all TCRbeta clonotypes obtained by the gDNA method from a handful of donors were computed using OLGA. Sourced from immuneACCESS, this table was stored by TCRdb with only in-frame sequences that have V and J called. A share of the clones is absent; for the studies checked, an unresolved V gene accounts for under half, and the remainder has no known explanation. Clonal size and the V and J genes are those of that table, whereas D and trimming came from the DNA. The sample records 2,500,000 or so clones, under 95% of which are singletons. 0.36% of the sample is in the top ten clones.

According to the germline V gene, CDR1 reads MGHRA and CDR2 reads YSYEKL. The CDR3 numbers 14 residues from cysteine through phenylalanine. This entry keeps only the CDR3 DNA: 42 bases, framed from base 1. For this chain, trimming is 0 bases at the V end and 2 bases at the J end, and the number of junction bases without a gene match is 0. With respect to this clone: It has no known antigen specificity. Per-nucleotide qualities are absent, and no much larger clonotype sits a single base away. Other DNA sequences within the sample encode an identical CDR3.

The material sequenced was naive CD4+ T cells from PBMCs. Reading the label with the study, this specimen's cell subset or site is: CD45RA+ positively selected. The V and J genes are TRBV4-1 and TRBJ1-2; 7 bases in the middle match TRBD1. The source of this sequence is a man between 18 and 29 years old in good health. Some clones in this sample may be carry-over from other donors' samples. The CDR3 reads CASSQETGNYGYTF. The sequenced DNA is TGCGCCAGCAGCCAAGAGACAGGGAACTATGGCTACACCTTC.